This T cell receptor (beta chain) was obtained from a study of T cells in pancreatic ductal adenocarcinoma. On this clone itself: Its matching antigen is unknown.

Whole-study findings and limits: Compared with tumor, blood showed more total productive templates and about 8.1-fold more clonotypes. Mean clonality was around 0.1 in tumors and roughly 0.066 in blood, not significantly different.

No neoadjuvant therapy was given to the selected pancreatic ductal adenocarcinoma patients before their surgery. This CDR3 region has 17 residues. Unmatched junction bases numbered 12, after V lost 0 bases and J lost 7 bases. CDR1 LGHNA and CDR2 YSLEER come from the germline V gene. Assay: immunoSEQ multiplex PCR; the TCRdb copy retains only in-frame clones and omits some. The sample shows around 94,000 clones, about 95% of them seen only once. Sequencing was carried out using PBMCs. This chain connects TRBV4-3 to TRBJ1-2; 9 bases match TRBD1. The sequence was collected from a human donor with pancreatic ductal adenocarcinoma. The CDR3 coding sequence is TGCGCCAGCAGCCAAGATCACCCGGGACAGGGTGTCGCTGGCTACACCTTC. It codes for CASSQDHPGQGVAGYTF.